The entry below gives a single T cell receptor beta chain sequence along with its context. Its antigen remains unidentified. The CDR3 sequence is 14 residues long. Germline CDR1 is SGHTA and CDR2 is FQGNSA. The V end lost 2 bases, the J end lost 3 bases, and 10 bases lay between the germline ends. Researchers attached unique molecular identifiers to individual cDNA molecules. A single record per CDR3 protein comes from TCRdb applying MiXCR to the 5' RACE reads. In the table there are about 110,000 distinct CDR3 sequences, around an eighth of which are singletons. This entry belongs to a study of early T cells in non-severe SARS-CoV-2 infection. In the study overall: Sequenced material consisted of bulk RNA (from unsorted whole blood), and chains were unpaired. Findings of the study overall: Anti-spike CD8 responses were favored in VDJdb matching, and private and CD4 specificities were missed.

The rearrangement uses TRBV7-2 and TRBJ2-5; D uncertain. The source was whole blood, collected at baseline. The sequence came from an adult who was a healthcare worker with PCR-confirmed SARS-CoV-2 infection or an uninfected control (not recorded which). The CDR3: CASSLHRSEETQYF. CDR3 nucleotides: TGTGCCAGCAGCTTACACCGCTCGGAAGAGACCCAGTACTTC. The variable domain in full, with the rest retrieved from reference TRBV7-2 and TRBJ2-5, is GAGVSQSPSNKVTEKGKDVELRCDPISGHTALYWYRQSLGQGLEFLIYFQGNSAPDKSGLPSDRFSAERTGGSVSTLTIQRTQQEDSAVYLCASSLHRSEETQYFGPGTRLLVL.